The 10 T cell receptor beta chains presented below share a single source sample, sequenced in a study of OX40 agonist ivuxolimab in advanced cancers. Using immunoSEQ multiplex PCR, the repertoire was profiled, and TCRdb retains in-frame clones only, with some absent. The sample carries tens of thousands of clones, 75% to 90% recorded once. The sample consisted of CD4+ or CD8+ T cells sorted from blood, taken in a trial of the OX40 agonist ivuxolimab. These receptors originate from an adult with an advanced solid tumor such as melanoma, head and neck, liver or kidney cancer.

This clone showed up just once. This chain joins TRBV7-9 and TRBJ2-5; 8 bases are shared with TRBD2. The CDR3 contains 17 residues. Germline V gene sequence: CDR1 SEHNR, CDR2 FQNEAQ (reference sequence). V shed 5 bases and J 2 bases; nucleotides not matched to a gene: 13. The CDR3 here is CASSPHLGGGTQETQYF. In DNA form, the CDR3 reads TGTGCCAGCAGCCCCCACCTCGGCGGGGGGACGCAAGAGACCCAGTACTTC. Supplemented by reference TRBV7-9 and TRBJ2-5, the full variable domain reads DTGVSQNPRHKITKRGQNVTFRCDPISEHNRLYWYRQTLGQGPEFLTYFQNEAQLEKSRLLSDRFSAERPKGSFSTLEIQRTEQGDSAMYLCASSPHLGGGTQETQYFGPGTRLLVL.

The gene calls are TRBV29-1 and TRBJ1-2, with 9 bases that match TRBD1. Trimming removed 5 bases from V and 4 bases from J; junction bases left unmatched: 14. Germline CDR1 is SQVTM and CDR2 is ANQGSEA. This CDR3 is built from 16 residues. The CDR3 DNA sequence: TGCAGCGTTTCGTCCAGGACAGGGGATTTTAGCTATGGCTACACCTTC. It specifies CSVSSRTGDFSYGYTF. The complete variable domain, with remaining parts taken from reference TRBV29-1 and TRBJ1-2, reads SAVISQKPSRDICQRGTSLTIQCQVDSQVTMMFWYRQQPGQSLTLIATANQGSEATYESGFVIDKFPISRPNLTFSTLTVSNMSPEDSSIYLCSVSSRTGDFSYGYTFGSGTRLTVV.

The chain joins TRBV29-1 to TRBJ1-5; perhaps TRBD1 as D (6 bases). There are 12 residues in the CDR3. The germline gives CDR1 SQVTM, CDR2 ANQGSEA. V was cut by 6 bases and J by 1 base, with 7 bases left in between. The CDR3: CSVGASNQPQHF. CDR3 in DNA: TGCAGCGTGGGGGCCAGCAATCAGCCCCAGCATTTT. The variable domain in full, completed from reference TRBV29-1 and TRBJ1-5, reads SAVISQKPSRDICQRGTSLTIQCQVDSQVTMMFWYRQQPGQSLTLIATANQGSEATYESGFVIDKFPISRPNLTFSTLTVSNMSPEDSSIYLCSVGASNQPQHFGDGTRLSIL.

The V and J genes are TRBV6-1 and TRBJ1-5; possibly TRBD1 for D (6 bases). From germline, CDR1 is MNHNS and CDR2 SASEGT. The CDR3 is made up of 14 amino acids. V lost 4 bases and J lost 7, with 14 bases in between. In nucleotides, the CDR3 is TGTGCCAGCAGTGCCCAGACAGGCCGGCAGCCCCAGCATTTT. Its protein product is CASSAQTGRQPQHF.

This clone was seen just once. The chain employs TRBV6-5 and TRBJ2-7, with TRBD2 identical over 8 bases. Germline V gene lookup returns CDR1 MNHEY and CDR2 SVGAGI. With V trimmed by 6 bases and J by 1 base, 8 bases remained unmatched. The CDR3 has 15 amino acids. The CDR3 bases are TGTGCCAGCAGCTCCACTAGCGGCTCTTCCTACGAGCAGTACTTC. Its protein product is CASSSTSGSSYEQYF.

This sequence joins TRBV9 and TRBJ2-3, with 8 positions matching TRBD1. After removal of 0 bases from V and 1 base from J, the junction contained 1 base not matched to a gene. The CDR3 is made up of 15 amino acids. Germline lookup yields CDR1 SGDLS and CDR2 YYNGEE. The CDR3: CASSVGGQGTDTQYF. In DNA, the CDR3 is TGTGCCAGCAGCGTAGGGGGACAGGGCACAGATACGCAGTATTTT.

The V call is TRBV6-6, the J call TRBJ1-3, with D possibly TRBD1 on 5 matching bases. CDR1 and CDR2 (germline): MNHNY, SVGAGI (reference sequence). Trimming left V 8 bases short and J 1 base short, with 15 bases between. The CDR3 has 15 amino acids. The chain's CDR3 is CASEFRGTSGNTIYF. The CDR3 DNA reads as TGTGCCAGCGAATTCCGGGGCACTTCTGGAAACACCATATATTTT.

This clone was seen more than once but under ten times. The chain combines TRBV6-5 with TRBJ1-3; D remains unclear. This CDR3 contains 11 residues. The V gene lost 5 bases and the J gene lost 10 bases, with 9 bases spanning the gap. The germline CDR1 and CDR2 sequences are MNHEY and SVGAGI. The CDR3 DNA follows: TGTGCCAGCAGTCATCAAAAGACCATATATTTT. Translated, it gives CASSHQKTIYF.

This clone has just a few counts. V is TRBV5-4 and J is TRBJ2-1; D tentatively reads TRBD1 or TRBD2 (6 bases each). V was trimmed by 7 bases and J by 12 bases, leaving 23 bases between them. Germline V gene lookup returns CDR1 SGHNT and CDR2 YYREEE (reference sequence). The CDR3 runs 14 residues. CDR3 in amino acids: CASSPGQTNSGQFF. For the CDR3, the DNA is TGTGCCAGCTCACCAGGACAGACGAATAGCGGGCAGTTCTTC.

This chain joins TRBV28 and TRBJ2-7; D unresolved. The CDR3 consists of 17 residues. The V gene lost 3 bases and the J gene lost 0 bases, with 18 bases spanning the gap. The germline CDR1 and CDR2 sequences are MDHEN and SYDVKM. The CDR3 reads CASSFYLGNVVSYEQYF. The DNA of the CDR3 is TGTGCCAGCAGTTTCTATCTGGGCAATGTGGTCTCCTACGAGCAGTACTTC.